These 9 T cell receptor beta chains originate from one sample sequenced in a study of T cell repertoires in cytomegalovirus infection. TCRdb re-analysed the reads in MiXCR, keeping a single row per CDR3 protein. The sample shows some 160,000 distinct CDR3 sequences, 17% of them seen only once. The sample comprised CD8+ T cells from PBMCs. Receptors were obtained from a human donor in good health (CMV status not recorded). Some clones in this sample may be carry-over from other donors' samples.

This clonotype was seen a few times. The chain links TRBV5-8 to TRBJ1-5; tentatively, D is TRBD1 (5 bases). The ends were cut back, 4 bases at V and 4 bases at J, with 12 bases in the middle. CDR3 size: 14 residues. CDR1 SGHTS and CDR2 YDEGEE come from the germline V gene. Here the CDR3 DNA reads TGTGCCAGCAGCGCTAGACAGACGAATCAGCCCCAGCATTTT. Translated, it gives CASSARQTNQPQHF.

The V and J genes are TRBV7-9 and TRBJ2-1; D is ambiguous. Trimming took off 10 bases at V and 7 bases at J, with 20 bases between the two ends. There are 14 residues in the CDR3. In germline, CDR1 is SEHNR, CDR2 FQNEAQ (reference sequence). The CDR3 DNA sequence: TGTGCCACCCCGTCAGGCTCGGTTCCGAATGAGCAGTTCTTC. This sequence encodes CATPSGSVPNEQFF. Complete variable domain (other parts from reference TRBV7-9 and TRBJ2-1): DTGVSQNPRHKITKRGQNVTFRCDPISEHNRLYWYRQTLGQGPEFLTYFQNEAQLEKSRLLSDRFSAERPKGSFSTLEIQRTEQGDSAMYLCATPSGSVPNEQFFGPGTRLTVL.

The chain recombines TRBV11-2 with TRBJ2-3, with D tentatively TRBD1 or TRBD2 (5 bases each). Trimming pared 3 bases from V and 5 bases from J, leaving 18 bases between. Germline assignment: CDR1 SGHAT and CDR2 FQNNGV. The CDR3 runs to 16 residues. The CDR3, as DNA: TGTGCCAGCAGCTTGCCCGGGACGGCCTTCAGAGATACGCAGTATTTT. Amino acid sequence: CASSLPGTAFRDTQYF.

V and J are TRBV7-2 and TRBJ1-2; a weak D match, TRBD1 (5 bases). Germline V gene data show CDR1 as SGHTA and CDR2 as FQGNSA. The CDR3 consists of 16 residues. Trimming removed 1 base at V and 4 bases at J, with 16 bases between. CDR3 nucleotides: TGTGCCAGCAGCTTAGGAGAACAGGTCCTCTTCTATGGCTACACCTTC. This translates into CASSLGEQVLFYGYTF.

This clonotype was detected a few times. The V gene is TRBV6-2 or TRBV6-3, the J gene TRBJ2-7; unclear D gene. V gave up 4 bases and J gave up 3 bases, with 10 bases separating them. The CDR3 is 13 amino acids. Per the germline V gene, CDR1 is MNHEY and CDR2 is SVGEGT. CDR3 amino acids: CASSSPTVYEQYF. The DNA for the CDR3 is TGTGCCAGCAGTTCCCCTACCGTCTACGAGCAGTACTTC.

This clonotype has a handful of counts. The chain combines TRBV7-8 with TRBJ2-7; D may be TRBD2 (6 bases). This CDR3 contains 15 residues. The germline CDR1 and CDR2 sequences are SGHVS and FQNEAQ. The DNA of the CDR3 is TGTGCGAGGGGCCTAGCGAGTCCCACTTTGGACGAGCAGTACTTC. Its translation is CARGLASPTLDEQYF.

The CDR3 region has the DNA TGCAGTGCCGAGGGGCTAGCATATCGCGCCGAGCAGTACTTC. Amino acid sequence: CSAEGLAYRAEQYF. The rearrangement uses TRBV20-1 and TRBJ2-7; possibly TRBD1 or TRBD2 for D (5 bases each). There are 14 residues in the CDR3. Looked up from germline, CDR1 is DFQATT and CDR2 is SNEGSKA (reference sequence). With 6 bases removed from V and 6 bases from J, the gap between germline ends came to 21 bases.

The chain recombines TRBV7-8 with TRBJ2-7; D not resolved. Trimming took 3 bases from V and 3 from J, leaving 9 bases between them. The CDR3 runs to 13 residues. Germline V gene lookup returns CDR1 SGHVS and CDR2 FQNEAQ. CDR3 in amino acids: CASSFNRNYEQYF. The CDR3 DNA is TGTGCCAGCAGCTTTAACCGGAACTACGAGCAGTACTTC.

The gene calls are TRBV5-6 and TRBJ2-5; D uncertain. Germline CDR1 reads SGHDT; CDR2 reads YYEEEE. V gave up 3 bases and J gave up 5 bases, with 8 bases separating them. There are 12 residues in the CDR3. CDR3 residues: CASSSEAETQYF. The CDR3 DNA reads as TGTGCCAGCAGCTCCGAAGCGGAGACCCAGTACTTC.